This T cell receptor (beta chain) derives from a study of radiotherapy plus CTLA-4 blockade in lung cancer. Lung cancer patients with chemo-refractory metastatic non-small-cell disease were given focal radiation plus CTLA-4 blockade with ipilimumab. The study's findings and limits: In blood, early T cell clone dynamics reportedly predicted response best, together with interferon-beta. Among blood TCR repertoires after radiotherapy plus ipilimumab, tumor-derived clones expanded.

The CDR3 covers 17 residues. Trimming took off 5 bases at V and 4 bases at J, with 23 bases between the two ends. CDR1 SGHAT and CDR2 FQNNGV come from the germline V gene. This clone was counted only a few times. The target antigen is unknown. The protocol was immunoSEQ multiplex PCR, while the TCRdb copy is restricted to in-frame clones and leaves out a portion. The profile shows about 95,000 clones, 82% of them singletons. The material was peripheral blood, obtained from a patient treated with radiotherapy plus ipilimumab. This TCR was sampled from a human donor with non-small cell lung cancer who had a partial response to radiotherapy plus ipilimumab. The genes are TRBV11-2 and TRBJ1-1, with a possible D match to TRBD1 (6 bases). CDR3 amino acids: CASSPHFGGAKGTEAFF. DNA for the CDR3: TGTGCCAGCAGCCCCCATTTCGGGGGGGCGAAGGGCACTGAAGCTTTCTTT.